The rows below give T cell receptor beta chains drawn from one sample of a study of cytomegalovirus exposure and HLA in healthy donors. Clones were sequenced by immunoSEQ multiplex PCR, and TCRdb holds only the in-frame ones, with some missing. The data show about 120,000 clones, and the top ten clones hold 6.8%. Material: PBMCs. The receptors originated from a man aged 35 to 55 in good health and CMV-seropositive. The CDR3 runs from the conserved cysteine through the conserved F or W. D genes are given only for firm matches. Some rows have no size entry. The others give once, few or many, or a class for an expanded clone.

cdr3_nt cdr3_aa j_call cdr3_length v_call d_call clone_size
TGTGCCAGCAGCTTTCGTCCCAGGGCCTACGAGCAGTACTTC CASSFRPRAYEQYF TRBJ2-7 14 TRBV5-6 . .
TGCAGCGTTAGGGGGAGGGATTCTGAAAAACTGTTTTTT CSVRGRDSEKLFF TRBJ1-4 13 TRBV29-1 . .
TGCAGCGCCGAAGGGGGACTAGCGCATCTCTCCTACAATGAGCAGTTCTTC CSAEGGLAHLSYNEQFF TRBJ2-1 17 TRBV29-1 TRBD2 .
TGTGCCAGCAGCGAAGACAGGGGGACCTCCTACGAGCAGTACTTC CASSEDRGTSYEQYF TRBJ2-7 15 TRBV9 TRBD1 .
TGTGCCAGCAGTTACTCGTCCCGCGGGGGCACAGATACGCAGTATTTT CASSYSSRGGTDTQYF TRBJ2-3 16 TRBV6-6 . .
TGCGCCAGCAGCCTCGCCCCCTTAGCGGGAAGCACAGATACGCAGTATTTT CASSLAPLAGSTDTQYF TRBJ2-3 17 TRBV5-1 TRBD2 .
TGTGCCAGTAGTAGAGGACAGCCCTCTGGGGCCAACGTCCTGACTTTC CASSRGQPSGANVLTF TRBJ2-6 16 TRBV19 . .
TGTGCCAGCAGCCAGCTGCAGGGACTGAGGGGGGAGCTGTTTTTT CASSQLQGLRGELFF TRBJ2-2 15 TRBV4-2 . .
TGTGCCAGCAGCTTCGTGGGAGGCGCAGATACGCAGTATTTT CASSFVGGADTQYF TRBJ2-3 14 TRBV7-2 . .
TGTGCCAGCAGCACATGGGCAGGCAAGCGGGAGGACCTAAATGAGCAGTTCTTC CASSTWAGKREDLNEQFF TRBJ2-1 18 TRBV14 TRBD2 .
TGTGCCAGCAGCTTGGCGGCCTACGAGCAGTACTTC CASSLAAYEQYF TRBJ2-7 12 TRBV5-6 . .
TGTGCCAGCGCACGACTAGCGGGCGGCTACGAGCAGTACTTC CASARLAGGYEQYF TRBJ2-7 14 TRBV6-6 TRBD2 .
TGTGCCAGTCAAGTGCGAACAGGGTACACTGAAGCTTTCTTT CASQVRTGYTEAFF TRBJ1-1 14 TRBV19 . .
TGTGCCAGCAGCATAGGCAGGGGTAGGAACTATGGCTACACCTTC CASSIGRGRNYGYTF TRBJ1-2 15 TRBV5-4 . .
TGTGCCAGCAGTTTAACAGGGGGCTACACTGAAGCTTTCTTT CASSLTGGYTEAFF TRBJ1-1 14 TRBV28 TRBD1 .
TGTGCCAGCAGTGATGGACAGCAAAATAGCAATCAGCCCCAGCATTTT CASSDGQQNSNQPQHF TRBJ1-5 16 TRBV6-1 . .
TGTGCCACCACCCCTAACGACAGCTCCGGGGAGCTGTTTTTT CATTPNDSSGELFF TRBJ2-2 14 TRBV28 . .
TGTGCCAGCAGGTCCACAGGGGGCGAGGCCGAGCAGTACTTC CASRSTGGEAEQYF TRBJ2-7 14 TRBV5-4 TRBD1 .
TGTGCCAGCAGCTTAAGACTAGCGGACGAGCAGTACTTC CASSLRLADEQYF TRBJ2-7 13 TRBV7-3 TRBD2 .
TGTGCCAGCAGCTTGCTCGGGACTAGTTTCCACAATGAGCAGTTCTTC CASSLLGTSFHNEQFF TRBJ2-1 16 TRBV5-6 TRBD2 .
TGTGCCAGCAGCGTAGATGATAGCGGGGTTTTAAGCTCCTACAATGAGCAGTTCTTC CASSVDDSGVLSSYNEQFF TRBJ2-1 19 TRBV9 TRBD2 .
TGCGCCAGCAGCTTTCGCCCCGACAGGGTGAACGAAAAACTGTTTTTT CASSFRPDRVNEKLFF TRBJ1-4 16 TRBV5-1 TRBD1 .
TGCAGCGTTGTAGGGGCTGGCTCCTACGAGCAGTACTTC CSVVGAGSYEQYF TRBJ2-7 13 TRBV29-1 . .
TGTGCCAGCTACGATCTAGCGGGATTAGGCGAGACCCAGTACTTC CASYDLAGLGETQYF TRBJ2-5 15 TRBV6-6 TRBD2 .
TGCAGCGTCCGGGACAGTCTAACCGAGCAGTACTTC CSVRDSLTEQYF TRBJ2-7 12 TRBV29-1 TRBD1 .
TGTGCCAGCTCACCACCGGTGGGGACAGGGGTGAATCAGCCCCAGCATTTT CASSPPVGTGVNQPQHF TRBJ1-5 17 TRBV18 TRBD1 .
TGTGCCAGCAGCCGGATTGGACACCGCTATGGCTACACCTTC CASSRIGHRYGYTF TRBJ1-2 14 TRBV6-1 . .
TGTGCCAGCAGCGTAGTGGCTAGCGGGGGCACCGGGGAGCTGTTTTTT CASSVVASGGTGELFF TRBJ2-2 16 TRBV9 TRBD2 .
TGTGCCAGCACGCCAACTAGCGGGAGCTACAATGAGCAGTTCTTC CASTPTSGSYNEQFF TRBJ2-1 15 TRBV6-4 TRBD2 medium-sized
TGTGCCAGCAGTTGGACTAGAGGGAGGACTGAGCAGTTCTTC CASSWTRGRTEQFF TRBJ2-1 14 TRBV27 TRBD2 .
TGTGCCAGCAGCAAAGACGCTAGCTCCTATAATTCACCCCTCCACTTT CASSKDASSYNSPLHF TRBJ1-6 16 TRBV2 . .
TGTGCCAGCAGAGTTGACAGGGCCTACGAGCAGTACTTC CASRVDRAYEQYF TRBJ2-7 13 TRBV6-1 TRBD1 .
TGTGCCAGCAGGGTAATAGGCGGGGGGAACTATGGCTACACCTTC CASRVIGGGNYGYTF TRBJ1-2 15 TRBV28 . .
TGCGCCAGCAGTGAGTCGAGAGCCCAAGAGACCCAGTACTTC CASSESRAQETQYF TRBJ2-5 14 TRBV10-1 . .
TGCGCCAGCAGCTTGCCCGGGAGTGAAGCTTTCTTT CASSLPGSEAFF TRBJ1-1 12 TRBV5-1 . .
TGTGCCAGCAGTCCTTCCGGGGGATCCGGACAGCCCCAGCATTTT CASSPSGGSGQPQHF TRBJ1-5 15 TRBV6-5 . .
TGTGCCAGCAGTTACCTTGGAGAGAACTATGGCTACACCTTC CASSYLGENYGYTF TRBJ1-2 14 TRBV6-5 . .
TGCGCCAGCAGCTTGGAAGGCCGGGGAGAGACCCAGTACTTC CASSLEGRGETQYF TRBJ2-5 14 TRBV5-1 . .